Listed here are 17 T cell receptor beta chains from one sample, sequenced in a study of Tregs in tolerant kidney transplant recipients. Some clones are missing from TCRdb's copy, which holds only in-frame ones; the method was immunoSEQ multiplex PCR. Counted here are about 110,000 clones, 90% occurring once; the ten biggest clones make up more than 0.3%. The sequencing here drew on CD4+ T cells from blood, taken before the transplant. The source of these receptors is a human donor who received a combined kidney and bone marrow transplant.

CDR3 region: CASSSTGTDTQYF. The CDR3 DNA follows: TGTGCCAGCAGCTCTACGGGCACAGATACGCAGTATTTT. The chain joins TRBV7-2 to TRBJ2-3; no reliable D call. From germline, CDR1 is SGHTA and CDR2 FQGNSA. V lost 4 bases, J lost 1 base, and 6 bases lay in between. This CDR3 is built from 13 residues. Filled out from reference TRBV7-2 and TRBJ2-3, the complete variable domain reads GAGVSQSPSNKVTEKGKDVELRCDPISGHTALYWYRQSLGQGLEFLIYFQGNSAPDKSGLPSDRFSAERTGGSVSTLTIQRTQQEDSAVYLCASSSTGTDTQYFGPGTRLTVL.

The sample holds a few counts of this clone. The CDR3 protein is CASKFDRGIGWQYF. The CDR3 nucleotides read TGTGCCAGCAAATTTGACAGGGGAATCGGCTGGCAGTACTTC. The V and J genes are TRBV28 and TRBJ2-7, with 8 bases aligning to TRBD1. The germline gives CDR1 MDHEN, CDR2 SYDVKM. The CDR3 is made up of 14 amino acids. V was pared by 7 bases and J by 9 bases, with 14 bases of the junction left unmatched.

This clone was detected only a few times. The gene calls are TRBV28 and TRBJ2-2; D remains ambiguous. CDR3 length equals 17 residues. Germline V gives CDR1 MDHEN, CDR2 SYDVKM. The ends were cut back, 4 bases at V and 8 bases at J, with 23 bases in the middle. The CDR3 coding sequence is TGTGCCAGCAGTTCCCTCGATCAGGTCCCCCGAGCTGGGGAGCTGTTTTTT. Protein: CASSSLDQVPRAGELFF.

The chain combines TRBV28 with TRBJ2-2; 8 bases line up with TRBD2. Germline values: CDR1 MDHEN, CDR2 SYDVKM. The V and J ends lost 10 bases and 5 bases, in that order; junction bases with no gene match: 12. This CDR3 contains 15 residues. As DNA, the CDR3 is TGTGCCACCGGGGGGGCAGCCCTGAATACCGGGGAGCTGTTTTTT. It specifies CATGGAALNTGELFF.

The V and J genes are TRBV4-3 and TRBJ1-2, with D unresolved. The CDR3 extends over 14 amino acids. Germline V gene sequence: CDR1 LGHNA, CDR2 YSLEER. Trimming shortened V by 0 bases and J by 7 bases, and 12 bases separated the two germline ends. The CDR3 nucleotides read TGCGCCAGCAGCCAAGATCCGGGGATCGCTGGCTACACCTTC. It encodes CASSQDPGIAGYTF.

V is TRBV9 and J is TRBJ2-1; the D gene is possibly TRBD1 (6 bases). The V end was cut by 1 base, the J end by 5 bases, with 7 bases between. This CDR3 spans 13 amino acids. Per germline, CDR1 SGDLS and CDR2 YYNGEE. CDR3 coding DNA: TGTGCCAGCAGCGTATGGGACAACAATGAGCAGTTCTTC. This sequence encodes CASSVWDNNEQFF. Combining the CDR3 with reference TRBV9 and TRBJ2-1 gives the whole variable domain DSGVTQTPKHLITATGQRVTLRCSPRSGDLSVYWYQQSLDQGLQFLIQYYNGEERAKGNILERFSAQQFPDLHSELNLSSLELGDSALYFCASSVWDNNEQFFGPGTRLTVL.

The gene calls are TRBV29-1 and TRBJ2-2; D is uncertain. This CDR3 is 13 amino acids long. Trimming took 3 bases from V and 7 from J, leaving 12 bases between them. Germline lookup yields CDR1 SQVTM and CDR2 ANQGSEA. As DNA, the CDR3 is TGCAGCGTTGATACCCTGCAGGACGGGGAGCTGTTTTTT. Amino acid sequence: CSVDTLQDGELFF.

The chain is built from TRBV21-1 and TRBJ2-5; the table's TRBD1 call for D was not verified on the DNA. TRBV21-1 is described as a pseudogene. CDR3 length: 16 amino acids. The CDR3 bases are TGTGCCAGCAGCAACTCATTTGTGGGGGCCGGGGAGACCCAGTACTTC. The encoded protein is CASSNSFVGAGETQYF.

The chain has TRBV19 and TRBJ2-7; D might be TRBD2 (5 bases). V was clipped by 8 bases and J by 5 bases, with 16 bases between them. The CDR3 consists of 13 residues. Per the germline V gene, CDR1 is LNHDA and CDR2 is SQIVND (reference sequence). CDR3 sequence: CASSGIYGNEQYF. As DNA, the CDR3 is TGTGCCAGTTCCGGGATCTACGGGAACGAGCAGTACTTC.

The chain joins TRBV15 to TRBJ1-2; tentative D call: TRBD1 (5 bases). The ends were cut back, 0 bases at V and 9 bases at J, with 20 bases in the middle. Per germline, CDR1 LNHNV and CDR2 YYDKDF (reference sequence). The CDR3 sequence is 16 residues long. The CDR3 region has the DNA TGTGCCACCAGCAGAGATCGGAACATTGGGGCGGGGAGCTACACCTTC. It yields the protein CATSRDRNIGAGSYTF. Variable domain in full (rest from reference TRBV15 and TRBJ1-2): DAMVIQNPRYQVTQFGKPVTLSCSQTLNHNVMYWYQQKSSQAPKLLFHYYDKDFNNEADTPDNFQSRRPNTSFCFLDIRSPGLGDTAMYLCATSRDRNIGAGSYTFGSGTRLTVV.

The chain employs TRBV7-9 and TRBJ1-2; no clear D gene. Trimming removed 2 bases at V and 0 bases at J, with 10 bases between. Germline V CDR1 and CDR2: SEHNR, FQNEAQ (reference sequence). This CDR3 spans 15 amino acids. CDR3 nucleotides: TGTGCCAGCAGCTTAATGTACACCACTAACTATGGCTACACCTTC. It yields the protein CASSLMYTTNYGYTF.

The chain joins TRBV7-9 to TRBJ2-7; 14 bases align to TRBD2. The CDR3 covers 16 residues. V dropped 1 base and J dropped 3; count of bases not matched to a gene: 2. CDR1 is SEHNR, CDR2 FQNEAQ, per germline (reference sequence). For the CDR3, the DNA is TGTGCCAGCAGCTTAGGTGGGACTAGCGGGGGCTACGAGCAGTACTTC. Amino acids: CASSLGGTSGGYEQYF.

The chain couples TRBV6-5 to TRBJ1-2, with 11 positions matching TRBD1. Trimming at V came to 3 bases and at J to 7 bases, leaving 7 bases not matched to a gene. CDR1 and CDR2 from the germline V gene are MNHEY and SVGAGI. CDR3 size: 15 residues. CDR3 loop: CASSYEGQGARGYTF. The CDR3 bases are TGTGCCAGCAGTTATGAAGGACAGGGGGCACGTGGCTACACCTTC.

V usage is TRBV11-2 and J usage is TRBJ2-3, with 9 nucleotides matching TRBD2. This CDR3 has 13 amino acids. The V gene end was trimmed by 10 bases and the J gene end by 1 base; junction bases not matched to a gene: 3. The germline V gene encodes CDR1 SGHAT and CDR2 FQNNGV. CDR3 sequence: CATSSGGTDTQYF. CDR3 sequence (DNA): TGTGCCACCTCTAGCGGGGGCACAGATACGCAGTATTTT. The full variable domain, with the rest looked up from reference TRBV11-2 and TRBJ2-3, is EAGVAQSPRYKIIEKRQSVAFWCNPISGHATLYWYQQILGQGPKLLIQFQNNGVVDDSQLPKDRFSAERLKGVDSTLKIQPAKLEDSAVYLCATSSGGTDTQYFGPGTRLTVL.

This clone came up a few times. The rearrangement uses TRBV10-3 and TRBJ2-1; 9 nucleotides line up with TRBD1. CDR1 is ENHRY, CDR2 SYGVKD, per germline. V shed 4 bases and J 6 bases; nucleotides not matched to a gene: 4. The CDR3 spans 14 residues. CDR3 in amino acids: CAISGTGVVNEQFF. The CDR3 DNA is TGTGCCATCAGTGGGACAGGGGTGGTCAATGAGCAGTTCTTC.

The chain couples TRBV5-4 to TRBJ2-7; 10 bases are shared with TRBD1. The V gene end was trimmed by 1 base and the J gene end by 5 bases; junction bases not matched to a gene: 6. There are 15 residues in the CDR3. The germline V gene encodes CDR1 SGHNT and CDR2 YYREEE (reference sequence). The CDR3 is CASSLLAGQGNEQYF. DNA of the CDR3: TGTGCCAGCAGCTTGTTGGCGGGACAGGGGAACGAGCAGTACTTC.

The chain couples TRBV7-2 to TRBJ2-1; 8 bases align to TRBD2. The V segment lost 3 bases and the J segment 7 bases; nucleotides outside the gene matches: 8. CDR1 SGHTA and CDR2 FQGNSA come from the germline V gene. This CDR3 is 15 amino acids long. In DNA form, the CDR3 reads TGTGCCAGCAGCTTTTCATCTAGCGGGTATAATGAGCAGTTCTTC. Translated: CASSFSSSGYNEQFF.